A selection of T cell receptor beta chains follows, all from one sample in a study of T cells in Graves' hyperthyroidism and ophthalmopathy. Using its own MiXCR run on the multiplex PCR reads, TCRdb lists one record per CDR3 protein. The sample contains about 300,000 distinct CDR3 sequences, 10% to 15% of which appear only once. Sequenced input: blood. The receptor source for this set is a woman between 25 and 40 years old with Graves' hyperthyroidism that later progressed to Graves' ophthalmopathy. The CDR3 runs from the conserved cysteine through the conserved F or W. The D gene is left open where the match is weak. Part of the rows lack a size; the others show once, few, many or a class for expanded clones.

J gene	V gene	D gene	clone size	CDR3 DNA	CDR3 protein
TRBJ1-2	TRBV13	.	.	TGTGCCAGCAGCTTAGGGAACGGGGACTATGGCTACACCTTC	CASSLGNGDYGYTF
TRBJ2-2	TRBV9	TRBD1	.	TGTGCCAGCAGCCCTCAGGGGGCATTGAACACCGGGGAGCTGTTTTTT	CASSPQGALNTGELFF
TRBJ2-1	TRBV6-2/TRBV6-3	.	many	TGTGCCAGCAGTTACCTGGCGGACTACAATGAGCAGTTCTTC	CASSYLADYNEQFF
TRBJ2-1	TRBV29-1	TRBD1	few	TGCAGCGTTGAAATTTATGGGGACAGGACCTCGAGGAGCTCCTACAATGAGCAGTTCTTC	CSVEIYGDRTSRSSYNEQFF
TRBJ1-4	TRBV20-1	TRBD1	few	TGCAGTGCTAGAGGTGTGTCGGGACAGGGCGGAGATGAAAAACTGTTTTTT	CSARGVSGQGGDEKLFF
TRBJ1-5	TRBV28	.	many	TGTGCCAGCACCCGTGGAGATAAGCTCAATCAGCCCCAGCATTTT	CASTRGDKLNQPQHF
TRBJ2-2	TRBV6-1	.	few	TGTGCCAGCAAACAAAGAGGGCAGATCACCGGGGAGCTGTTTTTT	CASKQRGQITGELFF
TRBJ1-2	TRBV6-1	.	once	TGTGCCAGCAGACCGGGACACCCTAACTATGGCTACACCTTC	CASRPGHPNYGYTF
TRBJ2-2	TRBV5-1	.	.	TGCGCCAGCAGCTTGGCCGGACCCACCGGGGAGCTGTTTTTT	CASSLAGPTGELFF
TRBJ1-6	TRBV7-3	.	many	TGTGCCAGCAGCTCCGGGACGGGAGGGTCTTCACCCCTCCACTTT	CASSSGTGGSSPLHF
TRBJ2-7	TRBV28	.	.	TGTGCCAGCCGGGGGCGGCGGGGCCCTATGGGCGAGCAGTACTTC	CASRGRRGPMGEQYF
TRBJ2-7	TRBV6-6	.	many	TGTGCCAGCAGTTACTCTCCAGGGGACCCCTACGAGCAGTACTTC	CASSYSPGDPYEQYF
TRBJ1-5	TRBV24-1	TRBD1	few	TGTGCCACCAGCCCAACAGGGGGGAATCAGCCCCAGCATTTT	CATSPTGGNQPQHF
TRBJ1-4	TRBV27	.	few	TGTGCCAGCAGTTACAGATTGTTGGCTAATGAAAAACTGTTTTTT	CASSYRLLANEKLFF
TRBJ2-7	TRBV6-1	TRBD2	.	TGTGCCAGCAGACCCGGGACTAGCGGGAGGGCCGCCGAGCAGTACTTC	CASRPGTSGRAAEQYF
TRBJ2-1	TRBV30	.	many	TGTGCCTGGAGTGTACTAGTCAATCAGAACCGATTCTACAATGAGCAGTTCTTC	CAWSVLVNQNRFYNEQFF
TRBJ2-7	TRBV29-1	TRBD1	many	TGCAGCGTCAGGACAGGTACTGAGCAGTACTTC	CSVRTGTEQYF
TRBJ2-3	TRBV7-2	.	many	TGTGCCAGCAGCCCGGACCCAGGGACAGATACGCAGTATTTT	CASSPDPGTDTQYF
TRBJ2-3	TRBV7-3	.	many	TGTGCCAGCAGCTTGAGCTTTGGTACAGATACGCAGTATTTT	CASSLSFGTDTQYF
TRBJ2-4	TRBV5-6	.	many	TGTGCCAGCAGCTTGGTCGTGAGAGCCAGCATTCAGTACTTC	CASSLVVRASIQYF
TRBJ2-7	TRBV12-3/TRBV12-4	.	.	TGTGCCACCAGTGACCAGAGCTCCTACGAGCAGTACTTC	CATSDQSSYEQYF
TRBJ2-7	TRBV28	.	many	TGTGCCAGCAGTTTACCCGGGGAACCCTACGAGCAGTACTTC	CASSLPGEPYEQYF
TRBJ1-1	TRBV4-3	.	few	TGCGCCAGCAGCCAAGATAGCGGGGGGCGCGACACTGAAGCTTTCTTT	CASSQDSGGRDTEAFF
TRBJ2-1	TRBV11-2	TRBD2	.	TGCGCCAGCAGGCAAGCTAGCGGATCGTACAATGAGCAGTTCTTC	CASRQASGSYNEQFF
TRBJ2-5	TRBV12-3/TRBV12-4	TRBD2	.	TGTGCCAGCAGTTTGAAGGCTAGCGGAAACCAAGAGACCCAGTACTTC	CASSLKASGNQETQYF
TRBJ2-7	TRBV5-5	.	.	TGTGCCAGCAGCGAGTACCCCGGGGGCTACGAGCAGTACTTC	CASSEYPGGYEQYF
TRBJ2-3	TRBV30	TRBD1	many	TGTGCCTGGAGTACAGGGGGCACAGATACGCAGTATTTT	CAWSTGGTDTQYF
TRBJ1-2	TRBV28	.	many	TGTGCCAGCAGTTTGGGCCAGTTGTTCTATGGCTACACCTTC	CASSLGQLFYGYTF
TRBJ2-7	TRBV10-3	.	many	TGTGCCACCCGAGGGGCCCAACCCTACGAGCAGTACTTC	CATRGAQPYEQYF
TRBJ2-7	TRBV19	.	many	TGTGCCAGTAACCAGGGAGCCTACGAGCAGTACTTC	CASNQGAYEQYF
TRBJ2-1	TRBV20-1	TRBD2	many	TGCAGTGCTAGACCCGCTAGCGGGATGTCACTTGAGCAGTTCTTC	CSARPASGMSLEQFF
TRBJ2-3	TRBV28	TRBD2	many	TGTGCCAGCAGTGAGACGCTAGGACTAGACACAGATACGCAGTATTTT	CASSETLGLDTDTQYF
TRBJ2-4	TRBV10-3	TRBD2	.	TGTGCCATCAGTGAGTCAAGCGGGAGAGTGGACATTCAGTACTTC	CAISESSGRVDIQYF
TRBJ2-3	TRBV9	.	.	TGTGCCAGCGCGCCGGGGGCAGATACGCAGTATTTT	CASAPGADTQYF
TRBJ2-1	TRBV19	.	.	TGTGCCAGTAGTACCCTGACGGGACTGGCCATGAATGAGCAGTTCTTC	CASSTLTGLAMNEQFF
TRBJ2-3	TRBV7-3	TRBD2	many	TGTGCCAGCAGCTCCGGGACTAGCGGACCTCCTAGCACAGATACGCAGTATTTT	CASSSGTSGPPSTDTQYF
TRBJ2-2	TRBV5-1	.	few	TGCGCCAGCAGCCCACGGGGCGGAGGCGGGACCGGGGAGCTGTTTTTT	CASSPRGGGGTGELFF
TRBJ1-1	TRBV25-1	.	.	TGTGCCAGCAGTGAAAACAACCCGGGCCTCAAAGGAGCTTTCTTT	CASSENNPGLKGAFF
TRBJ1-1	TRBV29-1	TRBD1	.	TGCAGCGTTGTACAGGGGGCTAAGAACACTGAAGCTTTCTTT	CSVVQGAKNTEAFF
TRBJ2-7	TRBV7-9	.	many	TGTGCCAGCAGCGAAGTCCGAACCTACGAGCAGTACTTC	CASSEVRTYEQYF
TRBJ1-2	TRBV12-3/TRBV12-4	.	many	TGTGCCAGCAGTTACGGGTATGGCTACACCTTC	CASSYGYGYTF
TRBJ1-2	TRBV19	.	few	TGTGCCAGTACCCCGGCGGGCCCAAGTCCCTATGGCTACACCTTC	CASTPAGPSPYGYTF
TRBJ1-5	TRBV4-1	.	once	TGCGCCAGCAGCCCGCGTAGCAATCAGCCCCAGCATTTT	CASSPRSNQPQHF
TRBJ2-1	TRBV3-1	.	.	TGTGCCAGCACAGGGGGAGGACACAATGAGCAGTTCTTC	CASTGGGHNEQFF
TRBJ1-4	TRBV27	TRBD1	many	TGTGCCAGCAGTCCACAGGGGGGTATAGGTGAAAAACTGTTTTTT	CASSPQGGIGEKLFF